This passage covers 8 T cell receptor beta chains from one sample sequenced in a study of T cell responses to AZD1222 COVID-19 vaccine. Using immunoSEQ multiplex PCR, the repertoire was profiled, and TCRdb retains in-frame clones only, with some absent. The sample records 150,000 or so clones, 88% being singletons. This material consisted of peripheral blood, taken on day 0 of AZD1222 vaccination. The source of these receptors is an adult in good health.

Concerning this clone: Other DNA sequences in the same sample also yield this CDR3. The chain has TRBV6-4 and TRBJ2-3, with 11 bases aligning to TRBD2. CDR3 size: 15 residues. Per germline, CDR1 MRHNA and CDR2 SNTAGT. J lost 4 bases, V lost 3 bases, and 3 bases had no gene match. The CDR3 loop reads CASSETSGSSDTQYF. The CDR3 DNA follows: TGTGCCAGCAGTGAAACTAGCGGGAGTTCAGATACGCAGTATTTT.

The chain has TRBV30 and TRBJ1-5; D possibly corresponds to TRBD1 (5 bases). The V end was cut by 0 bases, the J end by 3 bases, with 9 bases between. There are 14 residues in the CDR3. Germline loops: CDR1 GTSNPN, CDR2 SVGIG (reference sequence). CDR3 DNA: TGTGCCTGGAGTGTTTGGGGCGACAATCAGCCCCAGCATTTT. Encoded protein: CAWSVWGDNQPQHF.

The rearrangement uses TRBV10-3 and TRBJ2-2; D is ambiguous. The germline V and J ends were trimmed by 0 bases and 0 bases, with 8 bases remaining between them. Germline V CDR1 and CDR2: ENHRY, SYGVKD. The CDR3 is 16 amino acids. The CDR3 is CAISESGPPNTGELFF. In DNA, the CDR3 is TGTGCCATCAGTGAGTCTGGGCCACCGAACACCGGGGAGCTGTTTTTT.

The gene calls are TRBV14 and TRBJ2-1, with D possibly TRBD1 on 5 matching bases. Germline V lookup: CDR1 SGHDN, CDR2 FVKESK. The CDR3 covers 13 residues. Trimming left V 0 bases short and J 12 bases short, with 12 bases between. CDR3 coding DNA: TGTGCCAGCAGCCAAGATCGGATAGGGGCGCAGTTCTTC. It specifies CASSQDRIGAQFF. Filled out from reference TRBV14 and TRBJ2-1, the complete variable domain reads EAGVTQFPSHSVIEKGQTVTLRCDPISGHDNLYWYRRVMGKEIKFLLHFVKESKQDESGMPNNRFLAERTGGTYSTLKVQPAELEDSGVYFCASSQDRIGAQFFGPGTRLTVL.

The chain employs TRBV7-9 and TRBJ2-7; TRBD2 might be the D (6 bases). Germline V CDR1 and CDR2: SEHNR, FQNEAQ (reference sequence). V lost 5 bases, J lost 3 bases, and 14 bases lay in between. This CDR3 is 14 amino acids long. The CDR3 protein is CASSPRDSLYEQYF. CDR3 DNA: TGTGCCAGCAGCCCGAGGGACTCCCTCTACGAGCAGTACTTC.

CDR3 protein: CASSPNVGETQYF. The CDR3, as DNA: TGTGCCAGCTCACCCAACGTAGGGGAGACCCAGTACTTC. The J gene is TRBJ2-5, the V gene TRBV18; D is unclear. Germline V gene data show CDR1 as KGHSH and CDR2 as LQKENI. With 3 bases removed from V and 5 bases from J, the gap between germline ends came to 10 bases. The CDR3 has 13 amino acids.

The chain joins TRBV5-1 to TRBJ1-4; D not resolved. Germline CDR1 is SGHRS and CDR2 is YFSETQ. CDR3 length: 14 residues. Trimming shortened V by 0 bases and J by 8 bases, and 11 bases separated the two germline ends. The CDR3 DNA reads TGCGCCAGCAGCTTGGTAGGGCTGGGGGAAAAACTGTTTTTT. Translated: CASSLVGLGEKLFF.

The chain carries TRBV27 and TRBJ1-1, with D possibly TRBD1 on 5 matching bases. CDR3 length: 13 residues. Germline V gives CDR1 MNHEY, CDR2 SMNVEV (reference sequence). V was shortened by 6 bases and J by 12 bases, with 20 bases between the two germline ends. CDR3 in amino acids: CASSPPPSGVTFF. Written as DNA, the CDR3 is TGTGCCAGCAGCCCACCACCCTCGGGGGTAACTTTCTTT.